This is a list of T cell receptor beta chains from one sample in a study of blood T cells in healthy people across ages. A single record per CDR3 protein comes from TCRdb applying MiXCR to the 5' RACE reads. The profile covers 900,000 to 950,000 distinct CDR3 sequences, with almost 30% appearing a single time and roughly 10% taken by the ten largest. These data were also reused for a study on T cells of mothers and their children.

What was sequenced was blood. These receptors all stem from a woman between 35 and 50 years old in good health. Each CDR3 is given with its conserved first and last residue. A D gene is named only where the DNA matches it firmly. Only some rows state a clone size, as once, few, many or a class for expanded clones.

>TRBJ2-5|TRBV7-2|NA|NA
TGTGCCAGCAGCCCCCCCGGCCAGCGGCAACCCAATGAGCAGTACTTC
CASSPPGQRQPNEQYF
>TRBJ2-7|TRBV7-2|many|NA
TGTGCCAGCAGCTTAGTTATCAACTACGAGCAGTACTTC
CASSLVINYEQYF
>TRBJ2-3|TRBV20-1|NA|TRBD2
TGCAGTGCTAGAGACACTAGCGGGGGGAACACAGATACGCAGTATTTT
CSARDTSGGNTDTQYF
>TRBJ1-4|TRBV20-1|many|NA
TGCAGTGCGCAACGGGGCGCTGGGAGGCTGTTTTTT
CSAQRGAGRLFF
>TRBJ2-1|TRBV20-1|NA|TRBD2
TGCAGTGCCCCACCCGGGGGGGCCCTAGTCAATGAGCAGTTCTTC
CSAPPGGALVNEQFF
>TRBJ2-3|TRBV20-1|many|NA
TGCAGTGCTAGGGACGCCAGCACAGATACGCAGTATTTT
CSARDASTDTQYF
>TRBJ1-1|TRBV4-1|few|NA
TGCGCCAGCAGCCGGTACGGGCAGAACACTGAAGCTTTCTTT
CASSRYGQNTEAFF
>TRBJ2-7|TRBV24-1|many|NA
TGTGCCACCCCCGTCCCACACGAGCAGTACTTC
CATPVPHEQYF
>TRBJ2-5|TRBV18|many|TRBD1
TGTGCCAGCTCACCATCGGACAGGGGCGGCGAGACCCAGTACTTC
CASSPSDRGGETQYF
>TRBJ1-2|TRBV4-3|few|NA
TGCGCCAGCAGCCAAGAAGGCCCCCGGACGCGGGCGACCTATGGCTACACCTTC
CASSQEGPRTRATYGYTF
>TRBJ2-3|TRBV20-1|NA|NA
TGCAGTGCTAGCGGGGACTCCCGCACAGATACGCAGTATTTT
CSASGDSRTDTQYF
>TRBJ1-2|TRBV2|many|NA
TGTGCCAGGGATGGGACCGAGACAGGCTATGGCTACACCTTC
CARDGTETGYGYTF
>TRBJ1-2|TRBV20-1|NA|NA
TGCAGTGCAGGGGGGGGGTCATCTAACTATGGCTACACCTTC
CSAGGGSSNYGYTF
>TRBJ1-1|TRBV12-3/TRBV12-4|NA|NA
TGTGCCAGCAACCCGCAGGGACTGGTCACTGAAGCTTTCTTT
CASNPQGLVTEAFF
>TRBJ2-5|TRBV28|few|NA
TGTGCCAGCAGAGCATACCGGGGGTCGAAGAATGAGCAGTACTTC
CASRAYRGSKNEQYF
>TRBJ2-3|TRBV28|NA|TRBD2
TGTGCCAGCAGCAATCCCGGGACTAGCGTGCCGTATTTT
CASSNPGTSVPYF
>TRBJ1-1|TRBV2|NA|NA
TGTGCCAGCAGTGTGGACAGCCTAAACACTGAAGTTTTCTTT
CASSVDSLNTEVFF
>TRBJ2-7|TRBV28|few|NA
TGTGCCAGCGGGTTTGACAGGAGCTCCTACGAGCAGTACTTC
CASGFDRSSYEQYF
>TRBJ1-2|TRBV2|many|NA
TGTGCCAGCAGTGAACAGGTGGGGAACTATGGCTACACCTTC
CASSEQVGNYGYTF
>TRBJ2-7|TRBV3-1|NA|TRBD2
TGTGCCAGCAGCCCTCATAACCGGGAGGGCGTCTATGAGCAGTACTTC
CASSPHNREGVYEQYF
>TRBJ2-7|TRBV28|many|NA
TGTGCCAGCAGGCTTACCTCTGGCCGGTCCTACGAGCAGTACTTC
CASRLTSGRSYEQYF
>TRBJ2-6|TRBV7-8|NA|NA
TGTGCCAGCAGCTTAACTCCTGGGGCCAACGTCCTGACTTTC
CASSLTPGANVLTF
>TRBJ1-1|TRBV7-2|few|NA
TGTGCCAGCAGCACCCAGGGGCTGAACACTGAAGCTTTCTTT
CASSTQGLNTEAFF
>TRBJ1-6|TRBV5-1|many|TRBD1
TGCGCCAGCAGACGCTGGCCGGGACAGGATTCACCCCTCCACTTT
CASRRWPGQDSPLHF
>TRBJ2-1|TRBV6-2/TRBV6-3|few|NA
TGTGCCAGCAGTCCCATCAGGGCTGAAAGCAATGAGCAGTTCTTC
CASSPIRAESNEQFF
>TRBJ2-5|TRBV14|NA|TRBD2
TGTGCCAGCAGCCAAGCAGGGAGGGAGAAAGAGACCCAGTACTTC
CASSQAGREKETQYF
>TRBJ1-1|TRBV7-9|NA|TRBD1
TGTGCCAGCAGCTTGACCCCAGGGGGGAACACTGAAGCTTTCTTT
CASSLTPGGNTEAFF
>TRBJ1-6|TRBV6-5|NA|NA
TGTGCCAGCAGGAATTCAAGGAGCTCCTATAATTCACCCCTCCACTTT
CASRNSRSSYNSPLHF
>TRBJ2-3|TRBV7-2|few|TRBD2
TGTGCCAGCAGCTCCCGACGGGCTAGCGGAAAAAGCACAGATACGCAGTATTTT
CASSSRRASGKSTDTQYF
>TRBJ1-1|TRBV6-1|once|NA
TGTGCCAGCAGGATTGCCCTGAACACTGAAACTTTCTTT
CASRIALNTETFF
>TRBJ2-5|TRBV7-2|NA|TRBD1
TGTGCCAGCAGTGCCTGGGACAGGGGGCAAGAGACCCAGTACTTC
CASSAWDRGQETQYF
>TRBJ2-3|TRBV5-1|few|TRBD2
TGCGCCAGCAGCTTGGCCCAGACTAGCGGGGGGGCTCTTAGCACAGATACGCAGTATTTT
CASSLAQTSGGALSTDTQYF
>TRBJ1-2|TRBV9|few|TRBD1
TGTGCCAGCAGCGTCCAGGGGGCGTTCGGCTACACCTTC
CASSVQGAFGYTF
>TRBJ2-7|TRBV20-1|NA|NA
TGCAGTGCTCCCCCGGCGCAGGGTCTACCCTACGAGCAGTACTTC
CSAPPAQGLPYEQYF
>TRBJ2-3|TRBV12-3/TRBV12-4|NA|NA
TGTGCCAGCAGTTTACATGGGGGGAGCACAGATGCGCAGTATTTT
CASSLHGGSTDAQYF
>TRBJ2-3|TRBV29-1|NA|NA
TGCAGCGCCCGGACACGTGGGATCACAGATACGCAGTATTTT
CSARTRGITDTQYF
>TRBJ2-2|TRBV7-7|once|TRBD2
TGTGCTAGCAGCTTAAACCTAGCGGGGAACACCGGGGAGCAGTTTTTT
CASSLNLAGNTGEQFF
>TRBJ2-3|TRBV6-2/TRBV6-3|NA|TRBD2
TGTGCCAGCATTACTGCGGGAGACAGCACAGATACGCAGTATTTT
CASITAGDSTDTQYF
>TRBJ1-2|TRBV4-1|NA|NA
TGCGCCAGCAGCCGCGTGGTCGGCGGCAGTGGGACTGGCTACACCTTC
CASSRVVGGSGTGYTF
>TRBJ2-7|TRBV12-3/TRBV12-4|NA|NA
TGTGCCAGCAGGATTTTCGACGAGCAGTACTTC
CASRIFDEQYF
>TRBJ1-1|TRBV19|NA|NA
TGTGCCAGTATGAGTAGGGTAAACACTGAAGCTTTCTTT
CASMSRVNTEAFF
>TRBJ1-5|TRBV20-1|few|NA
TGCAGTGCTAGTTTGGGCGGCAATCAGCCCCAGCATTTT
CSASLGGNQPQHF
>TRBJ2-7|TRBV4-3|many|TRBD1
TGCGCCAGCAGCCAAGTGGTCCCCGACGGGACAGCTTTATCCTACGAGCAGTACTTC
CASSQVVPDGTALSYEQYF
>TRBJ1-1|TRBV7-6|few|NA
TGTGCCAGCAGCTTATCCTTCGGGGGAGAAGCTTTCTTT
CASSLSFGGEAFF
>TRBJ2-5|TRBV9|many|NA
TGTGCCAGCAGCTCCACCCCCTTGGCGGCCCAAGAGACCCAGTACTTC
CASSSTPLAAQETQYF
>TRBJ2-2|TRBV7-2|once|NA
TGTGCCAGCAGCTTAAAGCGCGGGGAGCTGTTTTTT
CASSLKRGELFF
>TRBJ2-7|TRBV27|few|TRBD2
TGTGCCAGCAGTTCCCTTACTGGCGGGGGGGCTTCCCGCTACGAGCAGTACTTC
CASSSLTGGGASRYEQYF
>TRBJ2-4|TRBV15|many|TRBD2
TGTGCCACCAGCACCTTAACCGGGACTACGTACTTC
CATSTLTGTTYF
>TRBJ2-4|TRBV20-1|many|TRBD1
TGCAGTGCTAGAGTAACGCCACCGGGACAGGGGGCGAACATTCAGTACTTC
CSARVTPPGQGANIQYF
>TRBJ1-1|TRBV20-1|NA|NA
TGCAGTGCTACTTCAGAGGGGGGCAACGCTGAAGCTTTCTTT
CSATSEGGNAEAFF
>TRBJ2-1|TRBV20-1|NA|NA
TGCAGTGCTAGAGATCATGGGGGGAGCTCCTACAATGAGCAGTTCTTC
CSARDHGGSSYNEQFF